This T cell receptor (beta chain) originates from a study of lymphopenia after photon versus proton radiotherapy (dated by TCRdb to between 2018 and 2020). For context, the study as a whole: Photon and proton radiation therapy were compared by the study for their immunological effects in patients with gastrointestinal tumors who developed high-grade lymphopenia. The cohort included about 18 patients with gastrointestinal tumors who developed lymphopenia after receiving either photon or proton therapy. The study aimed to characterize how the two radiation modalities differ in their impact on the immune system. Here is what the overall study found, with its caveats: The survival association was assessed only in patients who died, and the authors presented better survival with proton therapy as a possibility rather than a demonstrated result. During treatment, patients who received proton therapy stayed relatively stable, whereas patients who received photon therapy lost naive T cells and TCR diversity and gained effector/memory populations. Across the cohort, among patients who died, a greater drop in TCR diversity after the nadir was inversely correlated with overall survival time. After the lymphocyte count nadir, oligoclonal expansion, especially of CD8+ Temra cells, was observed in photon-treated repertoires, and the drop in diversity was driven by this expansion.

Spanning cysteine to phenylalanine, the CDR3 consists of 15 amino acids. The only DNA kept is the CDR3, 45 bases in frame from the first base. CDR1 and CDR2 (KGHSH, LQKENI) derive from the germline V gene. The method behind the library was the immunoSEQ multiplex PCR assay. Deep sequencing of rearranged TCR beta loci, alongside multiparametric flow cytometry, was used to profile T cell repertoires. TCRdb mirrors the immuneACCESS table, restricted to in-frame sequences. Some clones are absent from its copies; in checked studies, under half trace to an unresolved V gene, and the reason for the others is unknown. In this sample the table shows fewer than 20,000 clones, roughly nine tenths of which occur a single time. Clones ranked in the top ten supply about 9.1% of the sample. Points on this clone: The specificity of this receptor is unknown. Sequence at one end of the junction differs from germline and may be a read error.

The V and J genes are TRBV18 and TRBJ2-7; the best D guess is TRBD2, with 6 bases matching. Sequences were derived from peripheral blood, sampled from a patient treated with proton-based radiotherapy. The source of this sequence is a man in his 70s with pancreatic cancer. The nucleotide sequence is TGTGCCAGCTCACCACCGTCGAGGGGAGGCTACAAGCAGTACTTC. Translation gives CASSPPSRGGYKQYF.